The clone carrying this T cell receptor beta chain showed up just a few times. Its target is not known. TCRdb called the reads again in MiXCR, with one record for every CDR3 protein. This sample has around 320,000 distinct CDR3 sequences, with more than 8% found just once. These data belong to a study of T cell repertoires in cytomegalovirus infection. The overall study: CMV infection together with matching HLA type was indicated by public TCR beta signatures.

Study-level points and caveats: There were HLA-C-restricted CMV-specific TCR beta clonotypes dominating the ex vivo response.

The sample was PBMCs. This TCR came from a human donor in good health (CMV status not recorded). Some clones in this sample may be carry-over from other donors' samples.

The CDR3, as DNA: TGTGCCAGCCGCTCGGGAGCGTCCTACAATGAGCAGTTCTTC. Protein: CASRSGASYNEQFF. The chain combines TRBV27 with TRBJ2-1; possibly TRBD2 for D (6 bases). Germline CDR1 is MNHEY and CDR2 is SMNVEV (reference sequence). The germline V and J ends were trimmed by 8 bases and 1 base, with 12 bases remaining between them. The CDR3 spans 14 residues.